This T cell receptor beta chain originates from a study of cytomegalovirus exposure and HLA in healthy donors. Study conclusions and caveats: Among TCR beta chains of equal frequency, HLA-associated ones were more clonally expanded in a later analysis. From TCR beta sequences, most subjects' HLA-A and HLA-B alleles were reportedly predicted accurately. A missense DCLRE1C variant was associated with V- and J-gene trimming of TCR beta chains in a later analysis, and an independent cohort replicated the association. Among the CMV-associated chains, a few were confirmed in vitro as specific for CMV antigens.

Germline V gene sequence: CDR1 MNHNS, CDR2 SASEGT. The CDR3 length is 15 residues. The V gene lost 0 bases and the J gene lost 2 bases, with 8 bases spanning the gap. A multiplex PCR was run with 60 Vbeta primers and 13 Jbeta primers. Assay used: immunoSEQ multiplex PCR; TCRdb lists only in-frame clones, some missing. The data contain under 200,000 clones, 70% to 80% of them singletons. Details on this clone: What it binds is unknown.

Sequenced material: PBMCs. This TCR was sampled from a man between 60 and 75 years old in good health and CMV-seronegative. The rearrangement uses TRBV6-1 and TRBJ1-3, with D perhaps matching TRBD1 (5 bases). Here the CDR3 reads CASSEATVPGNTIYF. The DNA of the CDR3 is TGTGCCAGCAGTGAAGCGACAGTTCCTGGAAACACCATATATTTT.